A single sample is the source of the 26 T cell receptor beta chains below, sequenced in a study of blood T cell repertoires in COVID-19. Data came from immunoSEQ multiplex PCR; TCRdb stores just in-frame clones and leaves some out. This sample has 60,000 to 95,000 clones, with more than 75% found just once. Material: peripheral blood. The receptors derive from a woman of 80 years or more with active or convalescent COVID-19.

As concerns this clone: At one of its ends the junction is not consistent with the germline gene, which may arise from a read error. This chain uses TRBV7-6 with TRBJ2-2, with D possibly TRBD2 on 5 matching bases. The CDR3 is made up of 13 amino acids. CDR1 SGHVS and CDR2 FNYEAQ come from the germline V gene. In DNA form, the CDR3 reads TGTGCCAGCAGCCTAGCCCGGGGCGGGGAGCTGTTTTTT. Its protein product is CASSLARGGELFF.

The count of this clone is one. The J gene is TRBJ2-3, the V gene TRBV29-1, with 7 bases that match TRBD1. The CDR3 runs 14 residues. The trim removed 6 bases at V and 2 bases at J, leaving 8 bases unmatched. The germline V gene encodes CDR1 SQVTM and CDR2 ANQGSEA. This CDR3 is CSVRQGSYTDTQYF. The CDR3 DNA follows: TGCAGCGTCCGACAGGGCAGTTACACAGATACGCAGTATTTT.

This chain uses TRBV6-2 or TRBV6-3 with TRBJ2-2, with 7 positions matching TRBD2. The V gene end was trimmed by 2 bases and the J gene end by 5 bases; junction bases not matched to a gene: 2. The CDR3 contains 14 residues. Germline assignment: CDR1 MNHEY and CDR2 SVGEGT. The CDR3 nucleotides are TGTGCCAGCAGTTACGGGGGGGAAACCGGGGAGCTGTTTTTT. Translation: CASSYGGETGELFF.

The genes are TRBV7-9 and TRBJ1-2, with no clear D. The CDR3 consists of 13 residues. Germline CDR1 reads SEHNR; CDR2 reads FQNEAQ (reference sequence). V lost 1 base to trimming and J lost 10 bases, with 13 bases between them. The CDR3 sequence is CASSLESEGLYTF. The CDR3 nucleotides are TGTGCCAGCAGCTTAGAATCGGAGGGTCTCTACACCTTC.

The chain carries TRBV18 and TRBJ2-7; D is possibly TRBD2 (5 bases). The V end was cut by 4 bases, the J end by 2 bases, with 6 bases between. This CDR3 contains 12 residues. Per the germline V gene, CDR1 is KGHSH and CDR2 is LQKENI. The DNA of the CDR3 is TGTGCCAGCTCACGGGAGACCTACGAGCAGTACTTC. Encoded protein: CASSRETYEQYF.

The V call is TRBV18, the J call TRBJ1-2, with TRBD1 identical over 9 bases. Per germline, CDR1 KGHSH and CDR2 LQKENI. The V gene end was trimmed by 0 bases and the J gene end by 2 bases; junction bases not matched to a gene: 4. The CDR3 has 16 residues. The CDR3 protein is CASSPPRDRVNYGYTF. CDR3 nucleotide sequence: TGTGCCAGCTCACCACCGAGGGACAGGGTGAACTATGGCTACACCTTC.

The V gene is TRBV29-1, the J gene TRBJ1-4, with 9 bases that match TRBD1. CDR1 and CDR2 (germline): SQVTM, ANQGSEA. CDR3 length equals 13 residues. J gave up 8 bases and V 7 bases, and 8 bases lay outside the gene matches. In DNA form, the CDR3 reads TGCAGCGCGGGACAGGGCATTGGAGAAAAACTGTTTTTT. It encodes CSAGQGIGEKLFF.

The chain's CDR3 is CASSFDGQGEAFF. CDR3 nucleotide sequence: TGTGCCAGCAGCTTTGACGGACAGGGGGAAGCTTTCTTT. The V and J genes are TRBV7-9 and TRBJ1-1, with TRBD1 matching over 9 bases. V lost 3 bases to trimming and J lost 8 bases; unmatched junction nucleotides: 4. Germline V gene data show CDR1 as SEHNR and CDR2 as FQNEAQ (reference sequence). The CDR3 contains 13 residues.

The J gene is TRBJ2-3, the V gene TRBV25-1, with D unresolved. The germline V and J ends were trimmed by 6 bases and 6 bases, with 4 bases remaining between them. This CDR3 has 10 amino acids. Germline V CDR1 and CDR2: MGHDK, SYGVNS. The CDR3 coding sequence is TGTGCCAGCAGGGCCGATACGCAGTATTTT. Translating gives CASRADTQYF.

This chain connects TRBV7-6 to TRBJ1-4; no clear D gene. CDR1 is SGHVS, CDR2 FNYEAQ, per germline. V lost 2 bases, J lost 6 bases, and 16 bases lay in between. This CDR3 contains 16 residues. CDR3 coding DNA: TGTGCCAGCAGCTTATCGCGGGGAGGGATATATGAAAAACTGTTTTTT. Translation gives CASSLSRGGIYEKLFF. The full variable domain, rest sourced from reference TRBV7-6 and TRBJ1-4, is GAGVSQSPRYKVTKRGQDVALRCDPISGHVSLYWYRQALGQGPEFLTYFNYEAQQDKSGLPNDRFSAERPEGSISTLTIQRTEQRDSAMYRCASSLSRGGIYEKLFFGSGTQLSVL.

A single count supports this clone. The V and J genes are TRBV2 and TRBJ2-5; a weak D match, TRBD2 (6 bases). The V gene's germline CDR1 is SNHLY and CDR2 FYNNEI. Trimming shortened V by 6 bases and J by 2 bases, and 13 bases separated the two germline ends. The CDR3 is 14 residues long. As DNA, the CDR3 is TGTGCCAGCAGGAATCGGGACTGGCAAGAGACCCAGTACTTC. Its protein product is CASRNRDWQETQYF.

The chain carries TRBV7-9 and TRBJ1-2, with D uncertain. This CDR3 contains 12 residues. Trimming took 5 bases from V and 8 from J, leaving 12 bases between them. CDR1 and CDR2 (germline): SEHNR, FQNEAQ (reference sequence). The CDR3 loop reads CASSPQREGYTF. The CDR3 coding sequence is TGTGCCAGCAGCCCGCAGCGGGAGGGCTACACCTTC. Complete variable domain (other parts from reference TRBV7-9 and TRBJ1-2): DTGVSQNPRHKITKRGQNVTFRCDPISEHNRLYWYRQTLGQGPEFLTYFQNEAQLEKSRLLSDRFSAERPKGSFSTLEIQRTEQGDSAMYLCASSPQREGYTFGSGTRLTVV.

The rearrangement links TRBV27 to TRBJ2-7; TRBD1 agrees at 11 bases. Germline lookup yields CDR1 MNHEY and CDR2 SMNVEV (reference sequence). V was pared by 2 bases and J by 4 bases, with 4 bases of the junction left unmatched. This CDR3 has 15 residues. The CDR3 bases are TGTGCCAGCAGTTTAGTACGGGACAGGGGGTACGAGCAGTACTTC. Its translation is CASSLVRDRGYEQYF.

This chain uses TRBV6-5 with TRBJ2-1; D is unresolved. The CDR3 is 13 amino acids. Trimming took 0 bases from V and 10 from J, leaving 10 bases between them. CDR1 is MNHEY and CDR2 is SVGAGI in the germline V gene. CDR3 loop: CASSYSLTTEQFF. For the CDR3, the DNA is TGTGCCAGCAGTTACTCGCTAACTACCGAGCAGTTCTTC.

V is TRBV5-4 and J is TRBJ1-6, with TRBD1 identical over 8 bases. CDR1 SGHNT and CDR2 YYREEE come from the germline V gene (reference sequence). V lost 3 bases to trimming and J lost 11 bases; unmatched junction nucleotides: 13. The CDR3 has 16 residues. CDR3: CASSSQEQGGDTPLHF. The CDR3 DNA is TGTGCCAGCAGCTCCCAAGAACAGGGGGGAGATACACCCCTCCACTTT.

The chain recombines TRBV11-3 with TRBJ2-3; weak D call: TRBD2 (7 bases). The germline V gene encodes CDR1 SGHNT and CDR2 YENEEA. Trimming cost V 0 bases and J 1 base, with 11 bases left between them. CDR3 size: 16 residues. CDR3: CASSLDGGGGTDTQYF. Written as DNA, the CDR3 is TGTGCCAGCAGCTTAGACGGCGGGGGCGGCACAGATACGCAGTATTTT.

The rearrangement uses TRBV28 and TRBJ2-1, with TRBD2 matching over 7 bases. Germline CDR1 and CDR2: MDHEN and SYDVKM. The CDR3 is 15 amino acids. The ends lost 3 bases at V and 9 bases at J; junction bases unmatched: 11. The CDR3 nucleotides are TGTGCCAGCAGTTTTGGAGCGGGGCTGTTCGGTGAGCAGTTCTTC. Translated: CASSFGAGLFGEQFF.

The chain recombines TRBV7-2 with TRBJ2-5; D perhaps matches TRBD2 (7 bases). Germline V CDR1 and CDR2: SGHTA, FQGNSA. This CDR3 has 15 residues. Between the trimmed V and J ends, which lost 5 bases and 5 bases, there was a span of 18 bases. The CDR3 coding sequence is TGTGCCAGCAGCGGATACATCAGGGGAGGGGAGACCCAGTACTTC. Translating gives CASSGYIRGGETQYF.

The chain is built from TRBV5-1 and TRBJ1-2; D perhaps matches TRBD1 (5 bases). With 2 bases removed from V and 1 base from J, the gap between germline ends came to 6 bases. The CDR3 runs to 13 residues. The germline V gene encodes CDR1 SGHRS and CDR2 YFSETQ. The CDR3 DNA follows: TGCGCCAGCAGCTTACAGGATAACTATGGCTACACCTTC. Amino acid sequence: CASSLQDNYGYTF.

The chain is built from TRBV18 and TRBJ2-2; a weak D match, TRBD1 (5 bases). This CDR3 has 14 amino acids. Trimming took off 3 bases at V and 4 bases at J, with 9 bases between the two ends. The germline V gene has CDR1 KGHSH and CDR2 LQKENI. This chain's CDR3 is CASSPAGFTGELFF. Written as DNA, the CDR3 is TGTGCCAGCTCACCCGCAGGGTTCACCGGGGAGCTGTTTTTT.

The chain links TRBV6-5 to TRBJ2-7, with 10 positions matching TRBD2. The CDR3 loop spans 15 amino acids. J lost 5 bases, V lost 6 bases, and 10 bases had no gene match. Germline CDR1 and CDR2: MNHEY and SVGAGI. The CDR3 coding sequence is TGTGCCAGCAGGGACGGTAGCGGGGGGTTCGACGAGCAGTACTTC. Translated, it gives CASRDGSGGFDEQYF.

The chain employs TRBV12-3 or TRBV12-4 and TRBJ2-3; D gene unclear. The CDR3 contains 13 residues. Trimming cost V 5 bases and J 0 bases, with 6 bases left between them. The CDR3 region has the DNA TGTGCCAGCAGTCTCTACAGCACAGATACGCAGTATTTT. Its translation: CASSLYSTDTQYF.

V gene TRBV4-3 combines with J gene TRBJ1-1; a weak D match, TRBD1 (5 bases). The CDR3 is made up of 15 amino acids. The V and J ends lost 0 bases and 5 bases respectively, with 13 bases between them. CDR1 and CDR2 (germline): LGHNA, YSLEER. CDR3 in DNA: TGCGCCAGCAGCCAAGATCACCGGGGGGGAACTGAAGCTTTCTTT. It encodes CASSQDHRGGTEAFF.

The V and J genes are TRBV5-4 and TRBJ2-7, with 12 bases aligning to TRBD1. V was pared by 2 bases and J by 6 bases, with 3 bases of the junction left unmatched. CDR1 and CDR2 from the germline V gene are SGHNT and YYREEE (reference sequence). CDR3 size: 14 residues. CDR3 protein: CASSFGTGGAEQYF. Here the CDR3 DNA reads TGTGCCAGCAGCTTCGGGACAGGGGGCGCCGAGCAGTACTTC.

The rearrangement joins TRBV4-3 to TRBJ1-3; tentatively, D is TRBD1 (5 bases). The germline V gene has CDR1 LGHNA and CDR2 YSLEER. V lost 0 bases to trimming and J lost 4 bases, with 13 bases between them. The CDR3 extends over 16 amino acids. CDR3 sequence: CASSQENRYDGNTIYF. CDR3 DNA sequence: TGCGCCAGCAGCCAAGAAAACAGGTACGACGGAAACACCATATATTTT.

The rearrangement links TRBV19 to TRBJ1-2; 12 bases match TRBD1. The ends lost 10 bases at V and 8 bases at J; junction bases unmatched: 8. Germline V gene data show CDR1 as LNHDA and CDR2 as SQIVND (reference sequence). The CDR3 covers 13 residues. CDR3 sequence reads: CATWDRGHFGYTF. CDR3 in DNA: TGTGCCACTTGGGACAGGGGGCATTTCGGCTACACCTTC.